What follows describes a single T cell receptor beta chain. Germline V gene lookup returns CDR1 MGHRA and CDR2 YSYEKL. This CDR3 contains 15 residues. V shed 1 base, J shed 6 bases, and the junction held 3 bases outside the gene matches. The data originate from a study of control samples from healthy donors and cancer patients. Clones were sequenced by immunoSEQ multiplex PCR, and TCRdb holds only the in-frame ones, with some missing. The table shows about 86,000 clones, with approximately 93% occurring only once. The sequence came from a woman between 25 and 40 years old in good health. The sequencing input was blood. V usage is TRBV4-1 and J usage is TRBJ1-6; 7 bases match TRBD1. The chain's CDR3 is CASSQGQGLNSPLHF. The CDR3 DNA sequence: TGCGCCAGCAGCCAAGGACAGGGACTTAATTCACCCCTCCACTTT.